The 29 T cell receptor beta chains listed next were all sequenced from one sample in a study of response to subunit inactivated influenza vaccine. TCRdb analysed the RT-PCR reads with MiXCR anew, one entry per CDR3 protein. The sample yields approximately 500,000 distinct CDR3 sequences, about an eighth seen once. The sample here was PBMCs from blood, taken about 40 days after vaccination. The receptors derive from a man over 45 who received an inactivated influenza vaccine.

The chain carries TRBV7-9 and TRBJ1-4; TRBD1 agrees at 8 bases. CDR1 SEHNR and CDR2 FQNEAQ come from the germline V gene (reference sequence). The junction had 2 bases not matched to a gene; V was cut back by 2 bases and J by 3 bases. CDR3 size: 15 residues. CDR3 DNA: TGTGCCAGCAGCTTAAGGACAGGGCCTAATGAAAAACTGTTTTTT. This encodes CASSLRTGPNEKLFF.

This clonotype was counted between two and nine times. V gene TRBV28 combines with J gene TRBJ2-1; 12 bases align to TRBD2. This CDR3 has 17 amino acids. The germline gives CDR1 MDHEN, CDR2 SYDVKM. The V gene end was trimmed by 1 base and the J gene end by 0 bases; junction bases not matched to a gene: 1. The CDR3 sequence: CASSLSLAGGSYNEQFF. CDR3 coding DNA: TGTGCCAGCAGTTTATCACTAGCGGGAGGCTCCTACAATGAGCAGTTCTTC.

The chain recombines TRBV6-1 with TRBJ2-7; 12 nucleotides line up with TRBD1. Trimming at V came to 5 bases and at J to 6 bases, leaving 11 bases not matched to a gene. Germline V gene sequence: CDR1 MNHNS, CDR2 SASEGT. The CDR3 runs 16 residues. CDR3 loop: CASSRPIGTGGSEQYF. In DNA, the CDR3 is TGTGCCAGCAGTCGTCCGATAGGGACAGGGGGCTCCGAGCAGTACTTC.

The J gene is TRBJ2-5, the V gene TRBV20-1; D may match TRBD1 or TRBD2 (6 bases each). The V end was cut by 1 base, the J end by 8 bases, with 14 bases between. The CDR3 runs to 13 residues. CDR1 is DFQATT and CDR2 is SNEGSKA in the germline V gene (reference sequence). The CDR3: CSARVTGGGTQYF. CDR3 coding DNA: TGCAGTGCTAGAGTCACTGGAGGGGGAACCCAGTACTTC.

This clonotype appeared many times. This sequence joins TRBV10-3 and TRBJ2-7, with 7 bases matching TRBD1. The CDR3 sequence is 15 residues long. J lost 4 bases, V lost 4 bases, and 10 bases had no gene match. Germline V CDR1 and CDR2: ENHRY, SYGVKD. The CDR3 sequence: CAISAPTGVIYEQYF. CDR3 nucleotides: TGTGCCATCAGTGCCCCCACAGGGGTTATTTACGAGCAGTACTTC.

This clonotype was observed at least ten times. The chain employs TRBV7-9 and TRBJ1-1, with a possible D match to TRBD1 (5 bases). Germline CDR1 is SEHNR and CDR2 is FQNEAQ (reference sequence). V was cut by 1 base and J by 8 bases, with 11 bases left in between. CDR3 length: 13 residues. The DNA of the CDR3 is TGTGCCAGCAGCTTAGTAGTTTGGGGGGAAGCTTTCTTT. This sequence encodes CASSLVVWGEAFF.

This clonotype was found many times. The rearrangement joins TRBV12-3 or TRBV12-4 to TRBJ2-2; possibly TRBD1 or TRBD2 for D (5 bases each). The length of the CDR3 is 13 residues. Trimming shortened V by 3 bases and J by 4 bases, and 6 bases separated the two germline ends. CDR3: CASSFGGTGELFF. The CDR3 DNA reads TGTGCCAGCAGTTTTGGGGGCACCGGGGAGCTGTTTTTT.

As to this clonotype: A much bigger clone sits one base away, suggesting this may be a read error. This chain joins TRBV12-3 or TRBV12-4 and TRBJ2-7, with D uncertain. The CDR3 loop spans 14 amino acids. The CDR3 region is CASSFGGSSYDQYF. The CDR3 DNA is TGTGCCAGCAGTTTTGGCGGTTCTTCCTACGATCAGTACTTC.

There are a few counts of this clonotype. V and J are TRBV6-5 and TRBJ2-1; the D is unclear. The CDR3 is 15 residues long. CDR1 and CDR2 (germline): MNHEY, SVGAGI. V lost 0 bases to trimming and J lost 1 base, with 7 bases between them. The CDR3 DNA sequence: TGTGCCAGCAGTTACTCTTTGGGATCCTACAATGAGCAGTTCTTC. As protein: CASSYSLGSYNEQFF.

The J gene is TRBJ2-1, the V gene TRBV20-1; D is unclear. The CDR3 is 12 amino acids. V gave up 4 bases and J gave up 5 bases, with 9 bases separating them. Per germline, CDR1 DFQATT and CDR2 SNEGSKA (reference sequence). The chain's CDR3 is CSAKQPHNEQFF. The CDR3 DNA is TGCAGTGCTAAACAGCCGCACAATGAGCAGTTCTTC.

The CDR3 region has the DNA TGTGCCAGCAACAGAGGCGGGACCCGGGCCTACGAGCAGTACTTC. Amino acids: CASNRGGTRAYEQYF. The V call is TRBV9, the J call TRBJ2-7, with a tentative D call TRBD2 (6 bases). This CDR3 region has 15 residues. The V end lost 6 bases, the J end lost 2 bases, and 18 bases lay between the germline ends. Germline assignment: CDR1 SGDLS and CDR2 YYNGEE.

This clonotype was seen only a few times. The J gene is TRBJ2-3, the V gene TRBV5-6, with 12 bases aligning to TRBD2. The CDR3 has 16 amino acids. The junction had 6 bases not matched to a gene; V was cut back by 4 bases and J by 3 bases. Germline CDR1 SGHDT, CDR2 YYEEEE. In DNA form, the CDR3 reads TGTGCCAGCAGCGGGCGACTAGCGGGAGCAACAGATACGCAGTATTTT. It yields the protein CASSGRLAGATDTQYF.

The genes are TRBV9 and TRBJ2-5, with 9 nucleotides matching TRBD2. The J segment lost 5 bases and the V segment lost 0 bases, leaving 5 bases of the junction unmatched. Germline V lookup: CDR1 SGDLS, CDR2 YYNGEE. This CDR3 has 15 amino acids. The CDR3 loop is CASSVDSGRGETQYF. As DNA, the CDR3 is TGTGCCAGCAGCGTAGATAGCGGGAGAGGTGAGACCCAGTACTTC.

The V call is TRBV4-3, the J call TRBJ2-7; the D gene is possibly TRBD2 (5 bases). The CDR3 consists of 14 residues. Germline V gene lookup returns CDR1 LGHNA and CDR2 YSLEER. Trimming stripped 4 bases from V and 4 bases from J, with 14 bases between. The CDR3 loop reads CASSREIYHYEQYF. CDR3 nucleotides: TGCGCCAGCAGCCGGGAGATTTACCATTACGAGCAGTACTTC.

The rearrangement uses TRBV20-1 and TRBJ1-5; D ambiguous. Trimming took off 2 bases at V and 2 bases at J, with 7 bases between the two ends. In germline, CDR1 is DFQATT, CDR2 SNEGSKA (reference sequence). The CDR3 length is 13 residues. The CDR3 bases are TGCAGTGCTAGACAGGAGCGCAATCAGCCCCAGCATTTT. This sequence encodes CSARQERNQPQHF.

This clonotype was seen many times. CDR3 DNA sequence: TGCGCCAGCAGCCAAGAGAGGACTAGCACAGATACGCAGTATTTT. Protein product: CASSQERTSTDTQYF. The chain links TRBV4-3 to TRBJ2-3; D perhaps matches TRBD2 (5 bases). The CDR3 is made up of 15 amino acids. V shed 0 bases and J shed 0 bases, with 7 bases lying between them. CDR1 and CDR2 from the germline V gene are LGHNA and YSLEER.

There are a few counts of this clonotype. This chain uses TRBV10-3 with TRBJ2-2; D may be TRBD2 (6 bases). Germline V gene data show CDR1 as ENHRY and CDR2 as SYGVKD. This CDR3 region has 15 residues. V was cut by 6 bases and J by 1 base, with 12 bases left in between. This CDR3 reads CAIRGGVLNTGELFF. For the CDR3, the DNA is TGTGCCATCAGGGGCGGGGTTCTGAACACCGGGGAGCTGTTTTTT.

The chain links TRBV5-4 to TRBJ2-2; 7 nucleotides agree with TRBD2. Germline loops: CDR1 SGHNT, CDR2 YYREEE (reference sequence). The CDR3 is 16 amino acids. V dropped 2 bases and J dropped 1; count of bases not matched to a gene: 5. CDR3 sequence (DNA): TGTGCCAGCAGCTTTTTCCGCGGGGGGAACACCGGGGAGCTGTTTTTT. Amino acid sequence: CASSFFRGGNTGELFF.

This chain connects TRBV3-1 to TRBJ2-2; D is uncertain. CDR3 length equals 17 residues. The V and J ends lost 0 bases and 0 bases respectively, with 11 bases between them. In germline, CDR1 is LGHDT, CDR2 YNNKEL (reference sequence). This chain's CDR3 is CASSQEGALANTGELFF. As DNA, the CDR3 is TGTGCCAGCAGCCAAGAAGGCGCCCTGGCGAACACCGGGGAGCTGTTTTTT.

As for this clonotype: Germline and junction disagree at one end, which may indicate a read error. The V call is TRBV3-1, the J call TRBJ2-5; 9 bases align to TRBD2. Germline lookup yields CDR1 LGHDT and CDR2 YNNKEL (reference sequence). This CDR3 is 15 amino acids long. CDR3 DNA sequence: TGTGCCAGCAGCCAAGGGACTAGCGCCCAAGGGACCCAGTACTTC. This codes for CASSQGTSAQGTQYF.

This clonotype occurred many times. The chain links TRBV7-9 to TRBJ2-7; 9 bases line up with TRBD1. The CDR3 length is 14 residues. The trim removed 10 bases at V and 4 bases at J, leaving 11 bases unmatched. Germline V gene sequence: CDR1 SEHNR, CDR2 FQNEAQ (reference sequence). The CDR3 DNA follows: TGTGCCACCAACTTGGACAGGGGAAGTTACGAGCAGTACTTC. It translates to CATNLDRGSYEQYF.

V is TRBV5-1 and J is TRBJ2-7; 9 bases line up with TRBD1. V was pared by 4 bases and J by 2 bases, with 7 bases of the junction left unmatched. CDR1 and CDR2 (germline): SGHRS, YFSETQ. The CDR3 is 15 amino acids. The CDR3 bases are TGCGCCAGCAGCGAGCCGGGGACAGGGCCCTACGAGCAGTACTTC. It encodes CASSEPGTGPYEQYF.

This clonotype was picked up many times. V usage is TRBV6-2 or TRBV6-3 and J usage is TRBJ2-7, with D possibly being TRBD1 (6 bases). The germline CDR1 and CDR2 sequences are MNHEY and SVGEGT. This CDR3 has 15 residues. V shed 2 bases and J shed 4 bases, with 15 bases lying between them. CDR3 amino acids: CASSYLGQIFYEQYF. For the CDR3, the DNA is TGTGCCAGCAGTTACCTCGGACAGATATTTTACGAGCAGTACTTC.

This clonotype was detected only a few times. CDR3 region: CASSFQGKSEAFF. As DNA, the CDR3 is TGCGCCAGCAGCTTTCAGGGGAAGAGTGAAGCTTTCTTT. The chain recombines TRBV5-1 with TRBJ1-1, with D possibly being TRBD1 (6 bases). CDR1 SGHRS and CDR2 YFSETQ come from the germline V gene. The CDR3 is 13 residues long. V was trimmed by 2 bases and J by 7 bases, leaving 12 bases between them.

This clonotype was detected only a few times. This chain connects TRBV24-1 to TRBJ2-1; D remains ambiguous. This CDR3 spans 17 amino acids. The germline V and J ends were trimmed by 1 base and 2 bases, with 14 bases remaining between them. Germline CDR1 KGHDR, CDR2 SFDVKD. For the CDR3, the DNA is TGTGCCACCAGTGATTTAAGTGGTGGCGGAGCCTACAATGAGCAGTTCTTC. As protein: CATSDLSGGGAYNEQFF.

This chain links TRBV7-9 with TRBJ2-4; no reliable D call. V lost 2 bases, J lost 0 bases, and 8 bases lay in between. The CDR3 extends over 15 amino acids. Germline values: CDR1 SEHNR, CDR2 FQNEAQ (reference sequence). CDR3 loop: CASSLSGGAKNIQYF. The CDR3 bases are TGTGCCAGCAGCTTATCGGGCGGAGCCAAAAACATTCAGTACTTC.

This clonotype was observed a few times. V and J are TRBV4-2 and TRBJ1-4, with D unresolved. CDR3 length equals 14 residues. Per the germline V gene, CDR1 is LGHNA and CDR2 is YNFKEQ. V dropped 4 bases and J dropped 7 bases, with 13 bases sitting between them. CDR3: CASSRVVGFEKLFF. The CDR3 nucleotides are TGTGCCAGCAGCCGTGTCGTGGGATTTGAAAAACTGTTTTTT.

The table lists this clonotype with a few counts. The chain couples TRBV7-2 to TRBJ2-7; D may match TRBD1 or TRBD2 (5 bases each). The germline V gene encodes CDR1 SGHTA and CDR2 FQGNSA. V dropped 4 bases and J dropped 8 bases, with 12 bases sitting between them. The CDR3 is 12 residues long. The chain's CDR3 is CASSSNPGQQYF. CDR3 DNA sequence: TGTGCCAGCAGCTCGAACCCGGGACAGCAGTACTTC.

This clonotype showed up many times. The rearrangement links TRBV6-1 to TRBJ2-1; 11 bases are shared with TRBD2. The V gene's germline CDR1 is MNHNS and CDR2 SASEGT. J lost 7 bases, V lost 5 bases, and 10 bases had no gene match. This CDR3 has 16 amino acids. The CDR3 spells CASSPFSGRAQNEQFF. CDR3 DNA: TGTGCCAGCAGTCCTTTTAGCGGGAGGGCCCAGAATGAGCAGTTCTTC.